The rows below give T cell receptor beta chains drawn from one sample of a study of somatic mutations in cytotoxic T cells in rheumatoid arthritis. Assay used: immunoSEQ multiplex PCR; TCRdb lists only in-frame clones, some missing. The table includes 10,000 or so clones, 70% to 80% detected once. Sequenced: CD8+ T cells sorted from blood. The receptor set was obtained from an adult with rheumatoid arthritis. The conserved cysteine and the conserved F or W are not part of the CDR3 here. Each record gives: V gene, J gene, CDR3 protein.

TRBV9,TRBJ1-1,ASSEPQGAGGRGEAF
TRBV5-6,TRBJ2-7,ASSLFPGEQY
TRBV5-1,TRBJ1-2,ASSLDRSYGYT
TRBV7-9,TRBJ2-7,ASSPPWELKTYEQY
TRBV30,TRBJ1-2,ALTGAYGYT
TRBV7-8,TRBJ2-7,ASSVSGSYEQY
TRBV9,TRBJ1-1,ASSTAPTSRDLNTEAF
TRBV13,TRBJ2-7,ASSSVDPGPSYEQY
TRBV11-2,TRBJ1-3,ASSPWTGGLINTIY
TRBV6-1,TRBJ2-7,ASSEDGGPYEQY
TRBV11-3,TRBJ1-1,ASSQTGANTEAF
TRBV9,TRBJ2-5,ASSGDSMGETQY
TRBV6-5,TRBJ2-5,ASRTRDFKETQY
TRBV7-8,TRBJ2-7,ASSPAIRLGRDEQY
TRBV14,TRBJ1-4,ASSQGAGRREKLF
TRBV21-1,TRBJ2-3,ASEKLPARAPNADTQY
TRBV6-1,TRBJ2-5,ASSERDRVETQY
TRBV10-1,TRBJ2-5,ASSDSQGQGQETQY
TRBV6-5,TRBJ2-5,ASSYNMARTQY
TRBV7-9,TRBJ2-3,ASSSWTDTQY
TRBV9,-,ASSPGLAGTYEQY
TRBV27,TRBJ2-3,ATTSLERNADTQY
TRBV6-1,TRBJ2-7,ASSDGTVSSYEQY
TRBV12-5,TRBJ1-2,ASAPRVGGYT
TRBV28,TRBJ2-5,ASRNQQGGLYQETQY
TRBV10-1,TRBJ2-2,ASSESRGPGLGNTGELF
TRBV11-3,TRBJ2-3,ASSSRRSTDTQY
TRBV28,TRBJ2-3,ASSFFGGGTDTQY
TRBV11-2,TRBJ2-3,ASSAGTGTTDTQY
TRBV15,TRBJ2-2,ATSRDKIGGGAGELF
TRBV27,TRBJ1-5,ASSPSRGVVYQPQH
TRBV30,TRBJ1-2,AWSGDSAYGYT
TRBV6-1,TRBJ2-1,ANLAGGSYNEQF
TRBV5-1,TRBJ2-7,ASSSRTDYEQY
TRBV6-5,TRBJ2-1,ASSYAAGEGLNEQF
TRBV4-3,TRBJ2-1,ASSPGLAGEANEQF
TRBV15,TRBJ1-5,ATSRDTGFFNQPQH
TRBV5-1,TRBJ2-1,ASINLHNEQF
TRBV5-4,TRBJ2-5,ASSFFGAGTAQY
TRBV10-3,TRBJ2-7,AISGTLPSYEQY
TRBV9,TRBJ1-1,ASSLSSMNTEAF
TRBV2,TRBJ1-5,ASRDREDQPQH